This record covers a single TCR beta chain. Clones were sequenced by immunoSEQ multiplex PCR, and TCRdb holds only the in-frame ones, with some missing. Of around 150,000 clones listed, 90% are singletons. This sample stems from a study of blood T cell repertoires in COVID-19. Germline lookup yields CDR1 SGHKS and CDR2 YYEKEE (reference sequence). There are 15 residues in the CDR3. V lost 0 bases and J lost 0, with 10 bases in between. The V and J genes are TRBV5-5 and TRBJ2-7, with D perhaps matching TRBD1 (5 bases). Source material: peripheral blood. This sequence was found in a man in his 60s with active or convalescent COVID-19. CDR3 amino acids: CASSLGPGLSYEQYF. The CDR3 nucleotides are TGTGCCAGCAGCTTGGGTCCAGGGCTCTCCTACGAGCAGTACTTC.